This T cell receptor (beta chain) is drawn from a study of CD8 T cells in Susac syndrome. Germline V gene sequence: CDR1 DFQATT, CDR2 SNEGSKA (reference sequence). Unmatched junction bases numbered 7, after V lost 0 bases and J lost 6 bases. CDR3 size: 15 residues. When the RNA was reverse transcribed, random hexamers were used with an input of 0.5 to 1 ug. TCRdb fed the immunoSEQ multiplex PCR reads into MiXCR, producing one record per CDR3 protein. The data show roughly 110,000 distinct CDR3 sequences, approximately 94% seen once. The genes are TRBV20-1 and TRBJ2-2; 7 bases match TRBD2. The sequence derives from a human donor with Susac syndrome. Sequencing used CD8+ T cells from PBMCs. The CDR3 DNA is TGCAGTGCTAGAGATCGTTGGGGACTATCCGGGGAGCTGTTTTTT. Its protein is CSARDRWGLSGELFF.